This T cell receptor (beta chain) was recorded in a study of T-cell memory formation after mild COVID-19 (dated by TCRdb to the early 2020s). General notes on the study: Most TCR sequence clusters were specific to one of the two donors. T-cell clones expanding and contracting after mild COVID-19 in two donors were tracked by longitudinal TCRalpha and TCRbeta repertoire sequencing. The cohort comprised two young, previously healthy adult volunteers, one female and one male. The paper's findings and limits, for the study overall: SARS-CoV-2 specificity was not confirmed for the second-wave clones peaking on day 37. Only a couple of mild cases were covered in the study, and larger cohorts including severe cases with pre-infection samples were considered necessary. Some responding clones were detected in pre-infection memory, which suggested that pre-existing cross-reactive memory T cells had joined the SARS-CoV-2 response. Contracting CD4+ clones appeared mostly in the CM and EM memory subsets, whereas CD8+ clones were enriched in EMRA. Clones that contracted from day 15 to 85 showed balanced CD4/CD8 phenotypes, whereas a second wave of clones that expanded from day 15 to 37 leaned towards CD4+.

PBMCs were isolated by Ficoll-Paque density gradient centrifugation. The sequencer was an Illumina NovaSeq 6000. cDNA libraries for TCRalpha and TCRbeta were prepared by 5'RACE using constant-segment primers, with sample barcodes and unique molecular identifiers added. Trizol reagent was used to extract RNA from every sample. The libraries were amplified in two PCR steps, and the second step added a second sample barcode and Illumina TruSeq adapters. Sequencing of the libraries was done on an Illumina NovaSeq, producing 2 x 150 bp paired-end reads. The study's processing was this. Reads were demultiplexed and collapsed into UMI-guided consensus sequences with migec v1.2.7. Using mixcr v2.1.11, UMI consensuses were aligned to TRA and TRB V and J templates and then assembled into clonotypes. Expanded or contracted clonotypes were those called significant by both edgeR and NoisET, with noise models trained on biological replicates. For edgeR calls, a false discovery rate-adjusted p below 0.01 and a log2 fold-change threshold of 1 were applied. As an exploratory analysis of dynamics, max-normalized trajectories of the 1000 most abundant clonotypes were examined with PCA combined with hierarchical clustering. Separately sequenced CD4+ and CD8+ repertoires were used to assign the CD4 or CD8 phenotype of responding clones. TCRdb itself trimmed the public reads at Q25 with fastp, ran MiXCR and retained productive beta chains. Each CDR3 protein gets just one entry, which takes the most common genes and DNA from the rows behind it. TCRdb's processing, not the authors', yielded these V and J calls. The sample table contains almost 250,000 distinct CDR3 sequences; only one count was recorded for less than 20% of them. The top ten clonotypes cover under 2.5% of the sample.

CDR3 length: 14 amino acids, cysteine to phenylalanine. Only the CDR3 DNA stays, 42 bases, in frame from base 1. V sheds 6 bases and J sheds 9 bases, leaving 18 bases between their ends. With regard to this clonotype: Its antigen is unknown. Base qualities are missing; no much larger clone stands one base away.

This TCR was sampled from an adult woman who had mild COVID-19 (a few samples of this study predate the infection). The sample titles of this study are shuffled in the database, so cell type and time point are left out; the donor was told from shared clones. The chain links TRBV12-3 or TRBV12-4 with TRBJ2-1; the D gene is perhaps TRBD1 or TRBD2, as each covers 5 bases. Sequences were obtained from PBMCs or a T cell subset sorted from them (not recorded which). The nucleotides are TGTGCCAGCAGCGCCAGAACTGGGGGTAGTGAGCAGTTCTTC. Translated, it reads CASSARTGGSEQFF.